This T cell receptor (beta chain) was captured by sequencing in a study of blood T cell repertoires in COVID-19. TCRdb's table, derived via immunoSEQ multiplex PCR, lists solely in-frame clones and lacks some. Among 25,000 to 35,000 clones listed, over 70% were seen once. This clone was seen a few times. The germline V gene encodes CDR1 SGHKS and CDR2 YYEKEE (reference sequence). CDR3 size: 18 residues. Between the trimmed V and J ends, which lost 1 base and 4 bases, there was a span of 21 bases. The sequenced material came from peripheral blood. The receptor comes from a man aged 65 to 85 with active COVID-19. This chain connects TRBV5-5 to TRBJ2-1, with a possible D match to TRBD1 (5 bases). In DNA form, the CDR3 reads TGTGCCAGCAGCTTGCAGGTAGTGCAAGGGCAGGGTTACAATGAGCAGTTCTTC. Its translation is CASSLQVVQGQGYNEQFF.